This TCR beta chain was retrieved from a study of blood T cell repertoires in COVID-19. Germline V lookup: CDR1 MNHEY, CDR2 SVGAGI. The CDR3 spans 13 residues. The V gene end was trimmed by 7 bases and the J gene end by 8 bases; junction bases not matched to a gene: 8. Only in-frame clones appear in the TCRdb table, and some are missing; sequencing was by immunoSEQ multiplex PCR. The sample carries approximately 220,000 clones, over 80% recorded once. V gene TRBV6-5 combines with J gene TRBJ2-1; TRBD1 matches at 7 bases. This receptor was taken from a man aged 35 to 55 with acute or convalescent COVID-19. The specimen sequenced was peripheral blood. The CDR3 nucleotides read TGTGCCAGCAAGGAACGACAGGGATATGAGCAGTTCTTC. Its translation is CASKERQGYEQFF.